This TCR beta chain was sequenced during a study of T cells expressing NK-cell markers. No DNA is given; TCRdb re-called the 5' RACE reads and lists each CDR3 protein once. The sample totals about 460,000 distinct CDR3 sequences; its top ten clones hold about 1.5%. Sequencing input: blood T cells: a sorted CD56 or NKG2C T cell subset, CD4+ or CD8+ T cells, or bulk PBMC T cells (not recorded which). This sequence was found in a woman between 50 and 59 years old in good health.

CDR3 amino acids: CASNTQGSNQPQHF. J is TRBJ1-5 and V is TRBV2; there is no DNA to check the TCRdb D call of TRBD1. In germline, CDR1 is SNHLY, CDR2 FYNNEI. The CDR3 has 14 amino acids.